The 27 T cell receptor beta chains listed next were all sequenced from one sample in a study of blood T cell repertoires in COVID-19. Sequenced by immunoSEQ multiplex PCR; TCRdb stores in-frame clones only, minus some. Among about 98,000 clones listed, about 85% were seen once. Input material: peripheral blood. The receptor set was obtained from a woman of 80 years or more with acute or convalescent COVID-19.

This chain joins TRBV5-4 and TRBJ2-1, with 12 bases that match TRBD2. J was trimmed by 6 bases and V by 2 bases; bases with no gene match: 3. In germline, CDR1 is SGHNT, CDR2 YYREEE (reference sequence). The length of the CDR3 is 15 residues. As DNA, the CDR3 is TGTGCCAGCAGCTTCGCTAGCGGGGGGGTCAATGAGCAGTTCTTC. Translated: CASSFASGGVNEQFF. The complete variable domain, with remaining parts taken from reference TRBV5-4 and TRBJ2-1, reads ETGVTQSPTHLIKTRGQQVTLRCSSQSGHNTVSWYQQALGQGPQFIFQYYREEENGRGNFPPRFSGLQFPNYSSELNVNALELDDSALYLCASSFASGGVNEQFFGPGTRLTVL.

This clone showed up just a few times. The gene calls are TRBV6-5 and TRBJ1-2; TRBD1 aligns across 7 bases. This CDR3 spans 15 amino acids. The V segment lost 8 bases and the J segment 5 bases; nucleotides outside the gene matches: 14. The germline V gene encodes CDR1 MNHEY and CDR2 SVGAGI. The CDR3 DNA follows: TGTGCCAGCCGAGGGAGCCCGGGACAGCTTTATGGCTACACCTTC. As protein: CASRGSPGQLYGYTF.

This rearrangement joins TRBV5-1 to TRBJ1-2; no reliable D call. The V gene lost 1 base and the J gene lost 4 bases, with 14 bases spanning the gap. Germline V CDR1 and CDR2: SGHRS, YFSETQ. The CDR3 has 15 residues. CDR3 DNA sequence: TGCGCCAGCAGCTTGACAACGACAACGTCCTATGGCTACACCTTC. This codes for CASSLTTTTSYGYTF.

This rearrangement joins TRBV10-3 to TRBJ2-2, with 9 bases fitting TRBD1. Germline V lookup: CDR1 ENHRY, CDR2 SYGVKD. The CDR3 length is 15 residues. The V and J ends lost 9 bases and 5 bases, in that order; junction bases with no gene match: 10. CDR3 residues: CAIQTGTGRTGELFF. Written as DNA, the CDR3 is TGTGCCATTCAAACTGGGACAGGGAGAACCGGGGAGCTGTTTTTT.

The rearrangement uses TRBV29-1 and TRBJ1-1; possible D gene TRBD1, 5 bases. V gave up 4 bases and J gave up 2 bases, with 8 bases separating them. This CDR3 contains 12 residues. Germline CDR1 SQVTM, CDR2 ANQGSEA. The CDR3 loop is CSVGQGNTEAFF. The CDR3 coding sequence is TGCAGCGTTGGCCAGGGAAACACTGAAGCTTTCTTT.

This chain links TRBV7-9 with TRBJ1-2; 7 bases are a match to TRBD1. Unmatched junction bases numbered 6, after V lost 10 bases and J lost 7 bases. The V gene's germline CDR1 is SEHNR and CDR2 FQNEAQ (reference sequence). This CDR3 has 11 residues. CDR3 sequence (DNA): TGTGCCACGGAGACAGGGCTTGGCTACACCTTC. Amino acid sequence: CATETGLGYTF. Full variable domain (remainder filled in from reference TRBV7-9 and TRBJ1-2): DTGVSQNPRHKITKRGQNVTFRCDPISEHNRLYWYRQTLGQGPEFLTYFQNEAQLEKSRLLSDRFSAERPKGSFSTLEIQRTEQGDSAMYLCATETGLGYTFGSGTRLTVV.

This sequence joins TRBV7-2 and TRBJ2-2; D perhaps matches TRBD2 (5 bases). CDR1 and CDR2 from the germline V gene are SGHTA and FQGNSA. This CDR3 spans 15 amino acids. V was shortened by 5 bases and J by 3 bases, with 13 bases between the two germline ends. The CDR3 nucleotides read TGTGCCAGCAGCCCTAGTGGGCGGGACACCGGGGAGCTGTTTTTT. The encoded protein is CASSPSGRDTGELFF.

The gene calls are TRBV5-6 and TRBJ2-7; D is possibly TRBD1 (6 bases). CDR1 SGHDT and CDR2 YYEEEE come from the germline V gene. This CDR3 spans 14 amino acids. The V end was cut by 5 bases, the J end by 6 bases, with 18 bases between. This CDR3 reads CASRRRPLGGEQYF. CDR3 bases: TGTGCCAGCAGGCGGAGACCCTTAGGGGGCGAGCAGTACTTC.

In its sample, this clone was seen a few times. CDR3 region: CASSFEGANTEAFF. In DNA form, the CDR3 reads TGTGCCAGCAGCTTCGAGGGGGCTAACACTGAAGCTTTCTTT. The chain links TRBV7-9 to TRBJ1-1, with 7 bases fitting TRBD1. The CDR3 totals 14 residues. V lost 3 bases to trimming and J lost 2 bases; unmatched junction nucleotides: 3. The germline V gene has CDR1 SEHNR and CDR2 FQNEAQ (reference sequence).

This clone has a handful of counts. The chain couples TRBV3-1 (or the pseudogene TRBV3-2) to TRBJ1-2; the match to TRBD1 covers 8 bases. With V trimmed by 2 bases and J by 6 bases, 11 bases remained unmatched. The germline CDR1 and CDR2 sequences are LGHDT and YNNKEL (reference sequence). This CDR3 is 16 amino acids long. CDR3 bases: TGTGCCAGCAGCCAATTTCCCCGACTGGACAGGGATGGCTACACCTTC. Protein sequence: CASSQFPRLDRDGYTF.

The chain couples TRBV11-2 to TRBJ2-2; D is undetermined. V gave up 8 bases and J gave up 6 bases, with 10 bases separating them. The CDR3 consists of 12 residues. Germline CDR1 is SGHAT and CDR2 is FQNNGV. The CDR3 protein is CASSPVPGELFF. CDR3 coding DNA: TGTGCCAGCTCCCCGGTTCCCGGGGAGCTGTTTTTT.

The gene calls are TRBV2 and TRBJ1-6; D might be TRBD1 (6 bases). Trimming took off 4 bases at V and 6 bases at J, with 16 bases between the two ends. Germline V gives CDR1 SNHLY, CDR2 FYNNEI. This CDR3 spans 16 amino acids. CDR3 coding DNA: TGTGCCAGCAGTGGTCAACAGGGCTCGAGTAATTCACCCCTCCACTTT. It codes for CASSGQQGSSNSPLHF.

There are a few counts of this clone. This chain joins TRBV5-6 and TRBJ2-7; D uncertain. The germline V gene encodes CDR1 SGHDT and CDR2 YYEEEE. The CDR3 totals 12 residues. Trimming removed 1 base at V and 4 bases at J, with 6 bases between. CDR3 nucleotides: TGTGCCAGCAGCTTGCTGGAGTACGAGCAGTACGTC. Protein sequence: CASSLLEYEQYV.

The chain links TRBV5-5 to TRBJ1-1; D not resolved. The CDR3 sequence is 14 residues long. Deletions cut 3 bases from V and 0 bases from J, with 9 bases between. Germline CDR1 is SGHKS and CDR2 is YYEKEE (reference sequence). CDR3 sequence: CASSWELLNTEAFF. The CDR3 coding sequence is TGTGCCAGCAGCTGGGAGCTATTGAACACTGAAGCTTTCTTT. The full variable domain, its missing parts supplied by reference TRBV5-5 and TRBJ1-1, is DAGVTQSPTHLIKTRGQQVTLRCSPISGHKSVSWYQQVLGQGPQFIFQYYEKEERGRGNFPDRFSARQFPNYSSELNVNALLLGDSALYLCASSWELLNTEAFFGQGTRLTVV.

The rearrangement joins TRBV6-5 to TRBJ1-1; 7 nucleotides match TRBD1. Germline V CDR1 and CDR2: MNHEY, SVGAGI. The CDR3 has 15 residues. V dropped 4 bases and J dropped 6; count of bases not matched to a gene: 11. The CDR3 region has the DNA TGTGCCAGCAGTTCCCCCCGTAAAACAGGGGCTGAAGCTTTCTTT. It translates to CASSSPRKTGAEAFF.

In its sample, this clone was seen once. The DNA of the CDR3 is TGTGCCAGCAGTATGACAGAGAACTATGGCTACACCTTC. This sequence encodes CASSMTENYGYTF. The J gene is TRBJ1-2, the V gene TRBV5-5; D may be TRBD1 (5 bases). Germline V gene lookup returns CDR1 SGHKS and CDR2 YYEKEE (reference sequence). Trimming stripped 5 bases from V and 2 bases from J, with 10 bases between. This CDR3 has 13 amino acids.

This clone occurred once. This rearrangement joins TRBV2 to TRBJ1-2; D perhaps matches TRBD1 (5 bases). With 0 bases removed from V and 1 base from J, the gap between germline ends came to 12 bases. This CDR3 spans 16 amino acids. The germline CDR1 and CDR2 sequences are SNHLY and FYNNEI. For the CDR3, the DNA is TGTGCCAGCAGTGAAGCGCGATGGGGCGATAACTATGGCTACACCTTC. Translating it yields CASSEARWGDNYGYTF.

The chain is built from TRBV7-2 and TRBJ1-6; 9 bases fit TRBD1. CDR3 length: 16 residues. Germline V gene sequence: CDR1 SGHTA, CDR2 FQGNSA. V lost 2 bases, J lost 13 bases, and 12 bases stayed unmatched. The CDR3 coding sequence is TGTGCCAGCAGCTTATTTCGCCCGGGACAGGGTTCTCCCCTCCACTTT. Translated, it gives CASSLFRPGQGSPLHF.

This rearrangement joins TRBV28 to TRBJ2-3, with D perhaps matching TRBD1 (5 bases). Germline V gives CDR1 MDHEN, CDR2 SYDVKM. This CDR3 has 15 amino acids. Trimming pared 2 bases from V and 4 bases from J, leaving 13 bases between. The CDR3 spells CASSLQGTGADTQYF. Here the CDR3 DNA reads TGTGCCAGCAGTTTACAGGGTACGGGTGCAGATACGCAGTATTTT. The full variable domain, in which reference TRBV28 and TRBJ2-3 provide the parts outside the CDR3, is DVKVTQSSRYLVKRTGEKVFLECVQDMDHENMFWYRQDPGLGLRLIYFSYDVKMKEKGDIPEGYSVSREKKERFSLILESASTNQTSMYLCASSLQGTGADTQYFGPGTRLTVL.

This chain joins TRBV3-1 (or the pseudogene TRBV3-2) and TRBJ2-3, with TRBD2 identical over 8 bases. Germline-derived CDR1 and CDR2 are LGHDT and YNNKEL (reference sequence). The length of the CDR3 is 16 residues. Trimming took 1 base from V and 2 from J; bases not matched to a gene: 5. CDR3 in DNA: TGTGCCAGCAGCCAAGGCACTAGCGGCACCACAGATACGCAGTATTTT. This sequence encodes CASSQGTSGTTDTQYF.

V and J are TRBV9 and TRBJ1-2, with D unclear. Germline V gene lookup returns CDR1 SGDLS and CDR2 YYNGEE. This CDR3 is 14 amino acids long. V gave up 0 bases and J gave up 10 bases, with 16 bases separating them. CDR3 sequence (DNA): TGTGCCAGCAGCGTAGATCAATACAGCCTCCCCTACACCTTC. Translated: CASSVDQYSLPYTF.

This clone was recorded a few times. The rearrangement joins TRBV5-4 to TRBJ1-2; D uncertain. The V gene lost 4 bases and the J gene lost 1 base, with 20 bases spanning the gap. Germline V gene lookup returns CDR1 SGHNT and CDR2 YYREEE (reference sequence). The CDR3 length is 17 residues. CDR3 in amino acids: CASSRGGGRTDNYGYTF. The CDR3 DNA reads TGTGCCAGCAGCCGGGGAGGCGGCAGGACCGATAACTATGGCTACACCTTC.

This clone was picked up one time. This chain uses TRBV18 with TRBJ1-3; no clear D. The germline V and J ends were trimmed by 5 bases and 0 bases, with 11 bases remaining between them. This CDR3 contains 15 residues. Germline V CDR1 and CDR2: KGHSH, LQKENI. The CDR3 protein is CASSALIGSGNTIYF. CDR3 nucleotide sequence: TGTGCCAGCTCAGCCCTAATTGGCTCTGGAAACACCATATATTTT.

The chain recombines TRBV9 with TRBJ2-5; 12 bases line up with TRBD1. Looked up from germline, CDR1 is SGDLS and CDR2 is YYNGEE. With 5 bases clipped from V and 1 base from J, the junction kept 21 bases outside the gene matches. There are 21 residues in the CDR3. In DNA form, the CDR3 reads TGTGCCAGCAGTGAAGGGACAGGGGGCGGGCTTACTCTTACCGGCCAAGAGACCCAGTACTTC. Amino acids: CASSEGTGGGLTLTGQETQYF.

The CDR3 sequence: CASSAGLNEKLFF. CDR3 nucleotides: TGTGCCAGCAGCGCGGGCCTAAATGAAAAACTGTTTTTT. V and J are TRBV11-2 and TRBJ1-4; no clear D. This CDR3 is 13 amino acids long. Trimming left V 5 bases short and J 5 bases short, with 9 bases between. From germline, CDR1 is SGHAT and CDR2 FQNNGV.

The chain uses TRBV6-2 or TRBV6-3 and TRBJ2-7; D may be TRBD2 (6 bases). Per the germline V gene, CDR1 is MNHEY and CDR2 is SVGEGT. V shed 0 bases and J shed 2 bases, with 8 bases lying between them. The CDR3 runs 14 residues. This CDR3 reads CASSYSRGPYEQYV. The CDR3 DNA sequence: TGTGCCAGCAGTTACTCGCGGGGTCCCTACGAGCAGTACGTC.

This clone was seen a single time. DNA of the CDR3: TGTGCCAGCAGCTCGGGACAGGGGGTGGAGAGCAATCAGCCCCAGCATTTT. It codes for CASSSGQGVESNQPQHF. V gene TRBV7-2 combines with J gene TRBJ1-5, with 11 bases aligning to TRBD1. In germline, CDR1 is SGHTA, CDR2 FQGNSA. After removal of 4 bases from V and 1 base from J, the junction contained 6 bases not matched to a gene. This CDR3 has 17 amino acids. The whole variable domain, filled in from reference TRBV7-2 and TRBJ1-5, reads GAGVSQSPSNKVTEKGKDVELRCDPISGHTALYWYRQSLGQGLEFLIYFQGNSAPDKSGLPSDRFSAERTGGSVSTLTIQRTQQEDSAVYLCASSSGQGVESNQPQHFGDGTRLSIL.